A single T cell receptor (beta chain) is shown here with its context. Its antigen is not known. The data were obtained in a study of early T cells in non-severe SARS-CoV-2 infection. Looking at the study overall: The sequenced material was bulk RNA from unsorted whole blood, and its chains were unpaired.

CDR1 and CDR2 (germline): LGHDT, YNNKEL (reference sequence). Trimming took off 1 base at V and 6 bases at J, with 6 bases between the two ends. CDR3 length: 13 amino acids. In the library, individual cDNA molecules carried attached unique molecular identifiers. TCRdb reprocessed the 5' RACE reads with MiXCR, giving one entry per CDR3 protein. The sample lists some 110,000 distinct CDR3 sequences, 15% occurring once. Findings of the study overall: Anti-spike CD8 specificities were favored by VDJdb matching, whose results missed private and CD4 specificities.

Specimen: whole blood. The rearrangement links TRBV3-1 to TRBJ2-2; D is unresolved. The origin of this receptor is an adult who was a healthcare worker with PCR-confirmed SARS-CoV-2 infection or an uninfected control (not recorded which). CDR3 bases: TGTGCCAGCAGCCAAGTACAGTCCGGGGAGCTGTTTTTT. Translated, it gives CASSQVQSGELFF. Combining the CDR3 with reference TRBV3-1 and TRBJ2-2 gives the whole variable domain DTAVSQTPKYLVTQMGNDKSIKCEQNLGHDTMYWYKQDSKKFLKIMFSYNNKELIINETVPNRFSPKSPDKAHLNLHINSLELGDSAVYFCASSQVQSGELFFGEGSRLTVL.